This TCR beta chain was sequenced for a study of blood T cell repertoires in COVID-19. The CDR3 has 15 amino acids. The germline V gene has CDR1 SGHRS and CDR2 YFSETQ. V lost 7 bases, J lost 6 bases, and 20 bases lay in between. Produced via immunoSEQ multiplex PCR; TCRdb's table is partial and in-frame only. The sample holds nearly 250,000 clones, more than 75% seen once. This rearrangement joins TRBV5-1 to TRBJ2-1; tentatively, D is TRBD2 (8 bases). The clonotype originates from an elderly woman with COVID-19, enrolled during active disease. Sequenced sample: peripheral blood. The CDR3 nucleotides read TGCGCCAGCGATCGAACAGGGGCGGGGGGCAATGAGCAGTTCTTC. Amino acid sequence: CASDRTGAGGNEQFF.